The 30 T cell receptor beta chains in this list originate from one sample, sequenced in a study of a mutant IDH1 vaccine in newly diagnosed glioma. The data were produced by immunoSEQ multiplex PCR, yet TCRdb's version contains in-frame clones alone and is incomplete. The sample consists of 35,000 to 45,000 clones, about 83% of them appearing once. Sample time point: week 35, safety follow-up. A 20-mer mutant IDH1 peptide at 300 ug was injected subcutaneously with topical imiquimod. Antigens for these TCRs are unknown. The specimen was PBMCs, collected from a glioma patient whose treatment included an IDH1 peptide vaccine. The receptor set was obtained from a woman in her fifties or sixties with glioma.

CDR3 in amino acids: CASSLYGLPDTQYF. The CDR3 region has the DNA TGTGCCAGCAGCTTGTATGGACTCCCAGATACGCAGTATTTT. The chain combines TRBV5-6 with TRBJ2-3, with D perhaps TRBD2 (5 bases). This CDR3 has 14 residues. Germline CDR1 is SGHDT and CDR2 is YYEEEE. With 1 base removed from V and 4 bases from J, the gap between germline ends came to 10 bases.

The chain couples TRBV6-5 to TRBJ1-2, with D maybe TRBD1 (6 bases). V was clipped by 0 bases and J by 4 bases, with 15 bases between them. Germline CDR1 is MNHEY and CDR2 is SVGAGI. CDR3 length: 16 residues. CDR3 coding DNA: TGTGCCAGCAGTTACTCAGCTACAGGGATCGGCTATGGCTACACCTTC. Its translation: CASSYSATGIGYGYTF.

This chain links TRBV2 with TRBJ2-1, with a possible D match to TRBD2 (6 bases). The CDR3 consists of 17 residues. Germline V CDR1 and CDR2: SNHLY, FYNNEI. V lost 0 bases, J lost 2 bases, and 14 bases lay in between. The CDR3: CASSEASPGEAYNEQFF. CDR3 nucleotides: TGTGCCAGCAGTGAAGCCTCTCCTGGGGAGGCCTACAATGAGCAGTTCTTC.

The gene calls are TRBV5-4 and TRBJ2-7; 7 bases agree with TRBD1. Germline CDR1 is SGHNT and CDR2 is YYREEE (reference sequence). The J segment lost 4 bases and the V segment lost 4 bases, leaving 11 bases of the junction unmatched. The CDR3 length is 15 residues. CDR3 DNA: TGTGCCAGCAGCCACAGACAGGGTAGCCCATACGAGCAGTACTTC. Translation gives CASSHRQGSPYEQYF.

This sequence joins TRBV5-6 and TRBJ1-2, with D perhaps TRBD1 (6 bases). Germline lookup yields CDR1 SGHDT and CDR2 YYEEEE. V dropped 0 bases and J dropped 12 bases, with 9 bases sitting between them. This CDR3 comprises 11 residues. CDR3 amino acids: CASSLEGGNTF. CDR3 DNA: TGTGCCAGCAGCTTGGAGGGGGGCAACACCTTC.

The genes are TRBV6-5 and TRBJ2-7; D is perhaps TRBD1 (5 bases). The germline gives CDR1 MNHEY, CDR2 SVGAGI. The V end lost 5 bases, the J end lost 1 base, and 9 bases lay between the germline ends. The CDR3 runs to 13 residues. Written as DNA, the CDR3 is TGTGCCAGCAGTCTTCGACAGTCCTACGAGCAGTACTTC. It encodes CASSLRQSYEQYF.

The chain joins TRBV19 to TRBJ2-7; 10 bases are a match to TRBD1. The V gene end was trimmed by 3 bases and the J gene end by 5 bases; junction bases not matched to a gene: 4. Looked up from germline, CDR1 is LNHDA and CDR2 is SQIVND (reference sequence). This CDR3 has 14 amino acids. The CDR3: CASSIGTGVHEQYF. The CDR3 nucleotides are TGTGCCAGTAGTATTGGGACAGGGGTCCACGAGCAGTACTTC.

This rearrangement joins TRBV19 to TRBJ1-1; D unresolved. Trimming removed 3 bases from V and 8 bases from J, with 13 bases in between. This CDR3 is built from 13 residues. Looked up from germline, CDR1 is LNHDA and CDR2 is SQIVND (reference sequence). CDR3 sequence reads: CASSMVLRQEAFF. The CDR3, as DNA: TGTGCCAGTAGTATGGTTTTGCGGCAGGAAGCTTTCTTT.

CDR3 residues: CASSIEGRISSPQHF. CDR3 in DNA: TGTGCCAGTAGTATCGAGGGACGGATCTCATCGCCCCAGCATTTT. This sequence joins TRBV19 and TRBJ1-5, with D possibly matching TRBD1 (5 bases). V shed 3 bases and J shed 9 bases, with 18 bases lying between them. Germline loops: CDR1 LNHDA, CDR2 SQIVND (reference sequence). This CDR3 has 15 residues.

This clone has only a few counts. The chain employs TRBV11-2 and TRBJ2-3; TRBD2 aligns across 7 bases. The CDR3 contains 15 residues. Losses at the gene ends were 4 bases for V and 0 bases for J; bases not matched to a gene: 4. Germline CDR1 is SGHAT and CDR2 is FQNNGV. The DNA of the CDR3 is TGTGCCAGCAGCTACTTACTAGCGAGCACAGATACGCAGTATTTT. Its translation is CASSYLLASTDTQYF.

V and J are TRBV7-9 and TRBJ2-7; 8 bases map to TRBD2. This CDR3 is built from 14 residues. Germline V lookup: CDR1 SEHNR, CDR2 FQNEAQ (reference sequence). V lost 7 bases, J lost 4 bases, and 9 bases stayed unmatched. CDR3 coding DNA: TGTGCCAGCACCATCGCCGGGGGGGGATACGAGCAGTACTTC. Its translation is CASTIAGGGYEQYF.

This chain uses TRBV5-1 with TRBJ1-1; no clear D gene. Trimming left V 0 bases short and J 1 base short, with 7 bases between. Germline CDR1 reads SGHRS; CDR2 reads YFSETQ. CDR3 length: 14 residues. The CDR3 DNA sequence: TGCGCCAGCAGCTTGGTTACAGCGAACACTGAAGCTTTCTTT. Residues: CASSLVTANTEAFF.

The rearrangement uses TRBV9 and TRBJ2-7; D not certain. From germline, CDR1 is SGDLS and CDR2 YYNGEE. This CDR3 has 13 residues. The ends were cut back, 0 bases at V and 0 bases at J, with 4 bases in the middle. The CDR3 spells CASSVGSSYEQYF. The CDR3 DNA follows: TGTGCCAGCAGCGTAGGCAGCTCCTACGAGCAGTACTTC.

This clone was seen once. V usage is TRBV5-1 and J usage is TRBJ1-4; perhaps TRBD1 as D (6 bases). V was trimmed by 0 bases and J by 8 bases, leaving 11 bases between them. In germline, CDR1 is SGHRS, CDR2 YFSETQ. This CDR3 region has 14 residues. The CDR3 region is CASSLVGTKEKLFF. The CDR3, as DNA: TGCGCCAGCAGCTTGGTCGGGACAAAAGAAAAACTGTTTTTT. Combining the CDR3 with reference TRBV5-1 and TRBJ1-4 gives the whole variable domain KAGVTQTPRYLIKTRGQQVTLSCSPISGHRSVSWYQQTPGQGLQFLFEYFSETQRNKGNFPGRFSGRQFSNSRSEMNVSTLELGDSALYLCASSLVGTKEKLFFGSGTQLSVL.

The rearrangement links TRBV4-2 to TRBJ1-1; D is undetermined. Trimming took 2 bases from V and 7 from J, leaving 14 bases between them. This CDR3 comprises 14 residues. The germline V gene encodes CDR1 LGHNA and CDR2 YNFKEQ. CDR3 in amino acids: CASSQSGPSLEAFF. CDR3 nucleotide sequence: TGTGCCAGCAGCCAAAGTGGGCCGAGCCTTGAAGCTTTCTTT.

V is TRBV6-1 and J is TRBJ2-5; D remains ambiguous. Trimming took off 6 bases at V and 5 bases at J, with 13 bases between the two ends. Germline V CDR1 and CDR2: MNHNS, SASEGT. The CDR3 is made up of 13 amino acids. CDR3 sequence (DNA): TGTGCCAGCAGGGGCGAGTTTGAGGAGACCCAGTACTTC. It codes for CASRGEFEETQYF.

The chain joins TRBV2 to TRBJ1-1; possibly TRBD1 for D (5 bases). V was shortened by 2 bases and J by 8 bases, with 9 bases between the two germline ends. The CDR3 consists of 12 residues. The V gene's germline CDR1 is SNHLY and CDR2 FYNNEI. The CDR3 loop reads CASSERDPEAFF. DNA of the CDR3: TGTGCCAGCAGTGAAAGGGACCCCGAAGCTTTCTTT.

The CDR3: CASSQDQSIYNSPLHF. CDR3 nucleotide sequence: TGTGCCAGCAGCCAGGACCAGTCGATCTATAATTCACCCCTCCACTTT. This sequence joins TRBV14 and TRBJ1-6; D is undetermined. V was shortened by 3 bases and J by 3 bases, with 12 bases between the two germline ends. CDR1 SGHDN and CDR2 FVKESK come from the germline V gene. This CDR3 comprises 16 residues.

This clone was picked up a small number of times. This chain uses TRBV30 with TRBJ2-2, with no clear D. This CDR3 has 12 residues. V dropped 2 bases and J dropped 4 bases, with 5 bases sitting between them. Germline CDR1 GTSNPN, CDR2 SVGIG (reference sequence). This CDR3 reads CAWSIGTGELFF. The CDR3 bases are TGTGCCTGGAGTATTGGCACCGGGGAGCTGTTTTTT.

The chain has TRBV5-1 and TRBJ1-1; D is uncertain. Germline V lookup: CDR1 SGHRS, CDR2 YFSETQ. Trimming left V 0 bases short and J 4 bases short, with 4 bases between. The CDR3 loop spans 12 amino acids. CDR3 sequence: CASSLEATEAFF. As DNA, the CDR3 is TGCGCCAGCAGCTTGGAGGCCACTGAAGCTTTCTTT.

The chain recombines TRBV6-5 with TRBJ2-7; no clear D. The CDR3 has 12 amino acids. Trimming removed 4 bases at V and 2 bases at J, with 6 bases between. Germline V lookup: CDR1 MNHEY, CDR2 SVGAGI. CDR3 in DNA: TGTGCCAGCAGTTCGTTCCCCTACGAGCAGTACTTC. Its protein is CASSSFPYEQYF.

This sequence joins TRBV20-1 and TRBJ1-3; no clear D gene. The germline V gene encodes CDR1 DFQATT and CDR2 SNEGSKA (reference sequence). V lost 6 bases and J lost 8, with 11 bases in between. This CDR3 region has 11 residues. The chain's CDR3 is CSAQMADTIYF. The CDR3 bases are TGCAGTGCCCAAATGGCGGACACCATATATTTT.

This clone came up a few times. The chain couples TRBV4-1 to TRBJ1-1; TRBD1 aligns across 12 bases. Germline lookup yields CDR1 MGHRA and CDR2 YSYEKL. The length of the CDR3 is 17 residues. Unmatched junction bases numbered 13, after V lost 4 bases and J lost 7 bases. CDR3 sequence (DNA): TGCGCCAGCAGCCCGGGACAGGGGGCGGGAGTAGCGATTGAAGCTTTCTTT. Its protein product is CASSPGQGAGVAIEAFF.

This clone was picked up a small number of times. V is TRBV5-1 and J is TRBJ2-7, with 12 nucleotides matching TRBD1. Germline V gene data show CDR1 as SGHRS and CDR2 as YFSETQ. V lost 4 bases and J lost 1; bases outside the gene matches: 9. The CDR3 runs to 17 residues. In nucleotides, the CDR3 is TGCGCCAGCAGCCCCGGGACAGGGGGCTTTACTTCCTACGAGCAGTACTTC. This gives the protein CASSPGTGGFTSYEQYF.

This rearrangement joins TRBV2 to TRBJ2-4; 12 positions match TRBD2. Germline V gene data show CDR1 as SNHLY and CDR2 as FYNNEI. V trimming: 8 bases; J trimming: 11 bases; junction bases outside the gene matches: 13. The CDR3 runs to 15 residues. For the CDR3, the DNA is TGTGCCAGCCGAGACTGGACTAGCGGGGAGGGGGTTCAGTACTTC. This sequence encodes CASRDWTSGEGVQYF.

This clone has a handful of counts. The V gene is TRBV5-5, the J gene TRBJ1-3; TRBD1 matches at 9 bases. Trimming removed 2 bases from V and 4 bases from J; junction bases left unmatched: 1. From germline, CDR1 is SGHKS and CDR2 YYEKEE (reference sequence). The CDR3 is 14 residues long. The DNA for the CDR3 is TGTGCCAGCAGCTTCGGACAGGGGGGAAACACCATATATTTT. It translates to CASSFGQGGNTIYF.

The CDR3 DNA sequence: TGTGCCAGCAGTCCCATTAGGCCCGGACTAGCGGGGGGGCCTTTGACCGGGGAGCTGTTTTTT. Protein sequence: CASSPIRPGLAGGPLTGELFF. The chain uses TRBV28 and TRBJ2-2; 15 positions agree with TRBD2. V was pared by 5 bases and J by 5 bases, with 18 bases of the junction left unmatched. In germline, CDR1 is MDHEN, CDR2 SYDVKM. The CDR3 loop spans 21 amino acids.

V gene TRBV6-1 combines with J gene TRBJ1-3; tentatively, D is TRBD1 (5 bases). The CDR3 extends over 16 amino acids. Deletions cut 1 base from V and 0 bases from J, with 10 bases between. The germline V gene encodes CDR1 MNHNS and CDR2 SASEGT. The DNA of the CDR3 is TGTGCCAGCAGTGAAGTCGCGGGGGGCTCTGGAAACACCATATATTTT. It yields the protein CASSEVAGGSGNTIYF.

The rearrangement links TRBV27 to TRBJ1-2, with 10 bases identical to TRBD1. V was clipped by 0 bases and J by 5 bases; unmatched bases: 15. The CDR3 totals 19 residues. The germline CDR1 and CDR2 sequences are MNHEY and SMNVEV (reference sequence). CDR3 amino acids: CASSLSGRQGARIGYGYTF. The CDR3, as DNA: TGTGCCAGCAGTTTATCAGGGAGACAGGGGGCGCGGATAGGTTATGGCTACACCTTC.

DNA of the CDR3: TGTGCCAGCAGCTTAAATCTAAACGGGGAGCTGTTTTTT. Encoded protein: CASSLNLNGELFF. The V gene is TRBV11-2, the J gene TRBJ2-2; D remains unclear. This CDR3 spans 13 amino acids. The germline V gene has CDR1 SGHAT and CDR2 FQNNGV. Trimming pared 2 bases from V and 7 bases from J, leaving 8 bases between.